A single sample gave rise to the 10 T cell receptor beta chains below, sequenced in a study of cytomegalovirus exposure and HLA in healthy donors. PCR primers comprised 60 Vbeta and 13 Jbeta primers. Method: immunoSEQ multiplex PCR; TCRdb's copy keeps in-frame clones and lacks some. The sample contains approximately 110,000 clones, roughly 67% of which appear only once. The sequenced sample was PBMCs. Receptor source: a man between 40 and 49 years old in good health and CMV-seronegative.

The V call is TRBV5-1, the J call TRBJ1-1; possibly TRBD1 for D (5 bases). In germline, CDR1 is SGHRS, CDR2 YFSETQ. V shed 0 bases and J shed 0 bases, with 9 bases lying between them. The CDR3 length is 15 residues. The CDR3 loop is CASSLGTSLNTEAFF. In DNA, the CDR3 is TGCGCCAGCAGCTTGGGGACAAGTTTGAACACTGAAGCTTTCTTT.

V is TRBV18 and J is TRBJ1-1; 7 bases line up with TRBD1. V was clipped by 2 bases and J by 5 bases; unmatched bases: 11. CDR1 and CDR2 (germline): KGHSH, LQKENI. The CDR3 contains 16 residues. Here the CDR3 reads CASSPRVGGGKTEAFF. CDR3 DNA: TGTGCCAGCTCACCAAGGGTAGGGGGCGGGAAAACTGAAGCTTTCTTT.

The CDR3: CASSPRLGGSPLHF. Written as DNA, the CDR3 is TGTGCCAGCAGCCCCCGGTTAGGGGGCTCACCCCTCCACTTT. J is TRBJ1-6 and V is TRBV11-2; 7 bases agree with TRBD1. V was pared by 5 bases and J by 10 bases, with 8 bases of the junction left unmatched. Germline-derived CDR1 and CDR2 are SGHAT and FQNNGV. The CDR3 runs to 14 residues.

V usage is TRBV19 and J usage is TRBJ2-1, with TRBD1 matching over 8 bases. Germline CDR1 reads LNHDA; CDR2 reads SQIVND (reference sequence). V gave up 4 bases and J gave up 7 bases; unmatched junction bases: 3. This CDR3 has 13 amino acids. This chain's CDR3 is CASSSTGGNEQFF. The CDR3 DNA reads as TGTGCCAGTAGTAGTACAGGGGGGAATGAGCAGTTCTTC.

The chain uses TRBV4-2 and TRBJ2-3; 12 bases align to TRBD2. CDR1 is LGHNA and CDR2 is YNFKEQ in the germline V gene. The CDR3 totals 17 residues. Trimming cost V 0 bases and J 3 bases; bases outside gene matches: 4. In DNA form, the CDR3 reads TGTGCCAGCAGCCAAGATCCGGGGACTAGCGGGACAGATACGCAGTATTTT. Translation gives CASSQDPGTSGTDTQYF.

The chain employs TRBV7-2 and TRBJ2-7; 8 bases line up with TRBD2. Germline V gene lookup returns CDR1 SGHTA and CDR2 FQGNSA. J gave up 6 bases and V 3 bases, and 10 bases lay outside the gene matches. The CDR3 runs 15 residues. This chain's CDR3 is CASSFQRGPRGEQYF. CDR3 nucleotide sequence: TGTGCCAGCAGCTTCCAGCGGGGGCCCAGAGGCGAGCAGTACTTC.

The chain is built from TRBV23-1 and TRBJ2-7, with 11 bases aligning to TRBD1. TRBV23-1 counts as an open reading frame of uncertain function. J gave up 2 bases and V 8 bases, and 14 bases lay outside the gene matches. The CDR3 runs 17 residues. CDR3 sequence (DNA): TGCGCCAGCCCCAATTCTCGGCGGGACAGGGGGACCTACGAGCAGTACTTC. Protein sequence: CASPNSRRDRGTYEQYF.

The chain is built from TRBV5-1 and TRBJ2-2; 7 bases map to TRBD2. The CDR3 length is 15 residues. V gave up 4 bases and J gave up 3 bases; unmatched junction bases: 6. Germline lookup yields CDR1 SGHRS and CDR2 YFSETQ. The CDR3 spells CASSLGTTYTGELFF. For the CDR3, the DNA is TGCGCCAGCAGCCTTGGGACTACATACACCGGGGAGCTGTTTTTT.

The CDR3: CASSLGLAGSSPLHF. The DNA of the CDR3 is TGTGCCAGCAGTCTCGGGTTGGCCGGCAGTTCACCCCTCCACTTT. This chain links TRBV6-5 with TRBJ1-6; D gene ambiguous. Trimming cost V 5 bases and J 9 bases, with 17 bases left between them. Germline V gives CDR1 MNHEY, CDR2 SVGAGI. The CDR3 consists of 15 residues.

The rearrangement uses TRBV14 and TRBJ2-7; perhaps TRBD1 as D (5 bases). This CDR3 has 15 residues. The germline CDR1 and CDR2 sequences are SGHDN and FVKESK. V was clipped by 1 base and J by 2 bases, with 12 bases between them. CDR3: CASSQGVRQPYEQYF. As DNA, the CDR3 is TGTGCCAGCAGCCAAGGGGTCCGACAGCCCTACGAGCAGTACTTC.